Detailed here is one T cell receptor beta chain. TCRdb's copy holds only in-frame clones and misses some; the assay was immunoSEQ multiplex PCR. The sample carries 150,000 to 190,000 clones, under 90% recorded once. The sample is drawn from a study of blood T cell repertoires in COVID-19. Turning to the study itself: PBMCs, B-cell-depleted T cells, or T cells provided the cDNA or gDNA that made up the material.

The junction had 12 bases not matched to a gene; V was cut back by 3 bases and J by 4 bases. Looked up from germline, CDR1 is LGHNA and CDR2 is YSLEER. CDR3 length: 16 amino acids. The sample consisted of peripheral blood. This chain links TRBV4-3 with TRBJ2-7; 7 nucleotides agree with TRBD1. The TCR originated in a man aged 60-69 years with acute or convalescent COVID-19. The CDR3 loop reads CASSQMLGTALYEQYF. In nucleotides, the CDR3 is TGCGCCAGCAGCCAGATGCTGGGGACAGCACTATACGAGCAGTACTTC.